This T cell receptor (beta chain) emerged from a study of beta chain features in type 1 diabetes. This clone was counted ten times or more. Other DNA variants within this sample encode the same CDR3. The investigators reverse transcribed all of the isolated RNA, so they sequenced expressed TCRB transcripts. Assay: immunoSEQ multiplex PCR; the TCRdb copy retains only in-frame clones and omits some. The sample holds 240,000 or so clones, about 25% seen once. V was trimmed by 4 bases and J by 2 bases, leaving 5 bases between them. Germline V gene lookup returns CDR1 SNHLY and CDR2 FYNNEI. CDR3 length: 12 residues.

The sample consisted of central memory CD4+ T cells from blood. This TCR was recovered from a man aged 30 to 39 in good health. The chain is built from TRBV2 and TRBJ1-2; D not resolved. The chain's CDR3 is CASSAQNYGYTF. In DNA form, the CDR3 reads TGTGCCAGCAGTGCCCAAAACTATGGCTACACCTTC.